This record concerns one T cell receptor (beta chain) sequence. Antigen unknown. Each CDR3 protein is one row after TCRdb ran MiXCR on the reads. There are approximately 770,000 distinct CDR3 sequences in the sample; just under 30% occur only once, and less than 15% lies in the top ten. The sample is drawn from a study of T cell repertoires in cytomegalovirus infection. Study in general: Shared public TCR beta signatures pointed to both CMV infection and a matching HLA type. Study-wide points: Summed public TCR beta family frequency identified CMV carriers bearing the relevant HLA. Predominance within the ex vivo response was attributable to HLA-C-restricted CMV-specific TCR beta clonotypes.

The sample consisted of cultured CD8+ T cells from PBMCs, taken from culture after CMV antigen stimulation. The clonotype originates from a human donor in good health (CMV status not recorded). Some clones in this sample may be carry-over from other donors' samples.

The CDR3 bases are TGTGCCAGCAGCCACGGACTAGCTAAGGCAGAGACCCAGTACTTC. This sequence encodes CASSHGLAKAETQYF. V gene TRBV6-5 combines with J gene TRBJ2-5; 8 nucleotides line up with TRBD2. The CDR3 has 15 amino acids. Per the germline V gene, CDR1 is MNHEY and CDR2 is SVGAGI. V shed 6 bases and J 4 bases; nucleotides not matched to a gene: 10.